What follows are 28 T cell receptor beta chains derived from one specimen sequenced in a study of control samples from healthy donors and cancer patients. Only in-frame clones appear in the TCRdb table, and some are missing; sequencing was by immunoSEQ multiplex PCR. This sample has about 150,000 clones, with 93% found just once. The specimen was blood. The source of these receptors is a man between 18 and 29 years old in good health.

This rearrangement joins TRBV28 to TRBJ2-7; D is perhaps TRBD1 (5 bases). CDR1 is MDHEN, CDR2 SYDVKM, per germline. The V gene lost 3 bases and the J gene lost 2 bases, with 17 bases spanning the gap. This CDR3 region has 16 residues. CDR3 loop: CASSFWGETSTYEQYF. CDR3 DNA sequence: TGTGCCAGCAGTTTTTGGGGCGAGACTTCAACCTACGAGCAGTACTTC.

The CDR3 sequence is CASRNRDRGRDEQFF. CDR3 DNA: TGTGCCAGCAGGAACCGGGACAGGGGGCGCGATGAGCAGTTCTTC. The chain combines TRBV6-5 with TRBJ2-1; 12 bases are a match to TRBD1. V lost 6 bases to trimming and J lost 8 bases; unmatched junction nucleotides: 8. The CDR3 is 15 amino acids. Germline V CDR1 and CDR2: MNHEY, SVGAGI.

The chain employs TRBV11-2 and TRBJ2-3; D gene uncertain. Germline CDR1 SGHAT, CDR2 FQNNGV. The CDR3 covers 13 residues. Trimming shortened V by 3 bases and J by 4 bases, and 8 bases separated the two germline ends. The CDR3: CASSFSRSDTQYF. DNA for the CDR3: TGTGCCAGCAGCTTCAGCCGGTCAGATACGCAGTATTTT.

The chain employs TRBV6-1 and TRBJ1-1, with D tentatively TRBD1 (5 bases). V was shortened by 3 bases and J by 3 bases, with 11 bases between the two germline ends. Germline V lookup: CDR1 MNHNS, CDR2 SASEGT. There are 14 residues in the CDR3. CDR3 region: CASSDGGDDTEAFF. CDR3 nucleotides: TGTGCCAGCAGTGACGGGGGGGATGACACTGAAGCTTTCTTT.

This clone occurred once. The chain recombines TRBV28 with TRBJ2-3, with TRBD2 matching over 8 bases. Germline values: CDR1 MDHEN, CDR2 SYDVKM. The CDR3 totals 12 residues. V trimming: 7 bases; J trimming: 4 bases; junction bases outside the gene matches: 1. CDR3 nucleotide sequence: TGTGCCAGCAAAGCGGGGGCAGATACGCAGTATTTT. It translates to CASKAGADTQYF.

This rearrangement joins TRBV19 to TRBJ2-7, with D maybe TRBD2 (5 bases). The CDR3 consists of 15 residues. The V gene lost 4 bases and the J gene lost 4 bases, with 17 bases spanning the gap. CDR1 and CDR2 (germline): LNHDA, SQIVND (reference sequence). The CDR3 region is CASSTSSGYPYEQYF. Here the CDR3 DNA reads TGTGCCAGTAGTACTTCTTCGGGATACCCTTACGAGCAGTACTTC. Full variable domain (missing parts from reference TRBV19 and TRBJ2-7): DGGITQSPKYLFRKEGQNVTLSCEQNLNHDAMYWYRQDPGQGLRLIYYSQIVNDFQKGDIAEGYSVSREKKESFPLTVTSAQKNPTAFYLCASSTSSGYPYEQYFGPGTRLTVT.

The genes are TRBV7-8 and TRBJ2-2; the D is unclear. Trimming stripped 1 base from V and 7 bases from J, with 4 bases between. Germline V gene sequence: CDR1 SGHVS, CDR2 FQNEAQ. This CDR3 comprises 12 residues. CDR3 sequence: CASSLDSGELFF. CDR3 sequence (DNA): TGTGCCAGCAGCTTAGATAGCGGGGAGCTGTTTTTT. Combining the CDR3 with reference TRBV7-8 and TRBJ2-2 gives the whole variable domain GAGVSQSPRYKVAKRGQDVALRCDPISGHVSLFWYQQALGQGPEFLTYFQNEAQLDKSGLPSDRFFAERPEGSVSTLKIQRTQQEDSAVYLCASSLDSGELFFGEGSRLTVL.

CDR3 DNA sequence: TGTGCCAGCAGTCCCCGGGGGGGGAGTAATTCACCCCTCCACTTT. Its translation is CASSPRGGSNSPLHF. The V call is TRBV27, the J call TRBJ1-6, with D tentatively TRBD1 (5 bases). Looked up from germline, CDR1 is MNHEY and CDR2 is SMNVEV (reference sequence). The CDR3 is made up of 15 amino acids. The ends were cut back, 5 bases at V and 6 bases at J, with 14 bases in the middle.

The chain carries TRBV30 and TRBJ1-1; D gene unclear. Germline CDR1 and CDR2: GTSNPN and SVGIG (reference sequence). The CDR3 totals 14 residues. Trimming took off 8 bases at V and 2 bases at J, with 18 bases between the two ends. For the CDR3, the DNA is TGTGCCGGGGAAGACCGCCCGGCAAACACTGAAGCTTTCTTT. This translates into CAGEDRPANTEAFF. The full variable domain, in which reference TRBV30 and TRBJ1-1 provide the parts outside the CDR3, is SQTIHQWPATLVQPVGSPLSLECTVEGTSNPNLYWYRQAAGRGLQLLFYSVGIGQISSEVPQNLSASRPQDRQFILSSKKLLLSDSGFYLCAGEDRPANTEAFFGQGTRLTVV.

The chain combines TRBV27 with TRBJ2-3; 7 bases are shared with TRBD2. The CDR3 loop spans 18 amino acids. Germline V CDR1 and CDR2: MNHEY, SMNVEV (reference sequence). V lost 6 bases and J lost 1; bases outside the gene matches: 16. The CDR3 region is CASSPTPLAAIGTDTQYF. CDR3 coding DNA: TGTGCCAGCAGCCCAACGCCCCTAGCGGCGATAGGCACAGATACGCAGTATTTT.

V usage is TRBV7-2 and J usage is TRBJ1-4, with D possibly matching TRBD1 (6 bases). This CDR3 region has 17 residues. V gave up 2 bases and J gave up 8 bases, with 21 bases separating them. From germline, CDR1 is SGHTA and CDR2 FQGNSA. CDR3: CASSLFLPGGAREKLFF. In DNA form, the CDR3 reads TGTGCCAGCAGCTTATTCCTCCCTGGGGGGGCGCGGGAAAAACTGTTTTTT.

The genes are TRBV2 and TRBJ2-2; D might be TRBD1 (6 bases). Germline assignment: CDR1 SNHLY and CDR2 FYNNEI. The length of the CDR3 is 16 residues. V was pared by 7 bases and J by 2 bases, with 17 bases between. The CDR3, as DNA: TGTGCCAGCATGAAAAGGACAGCGATTAACACCGGGGAGCTGTTTTTT. This gives the protein CASMKRTAINTGELFF.

The chain joins TRBV27 to TRBJ1-1; D is ambiguous. Trimming left V 0 bases short and J 5 bases short, with 10 bases between. The germline CDR1 and CDR2 sequences are MNHEY and SMNVEV (reference sequence). This CDR3 is 14 amino acids long. CDR3 nucleotides: TGTGCCAGCAGTTTATCAGGGTGGCGGACTGAAGCTTTCTTT. Residues: CASSLSGWRTEAFF.

The CDR3 nucleotides are TGTGCCAGCAGTTTGAGGTCAGACTCCTACGAGCAGTACTTC. This encodes CASSLRSDSYEQYF. The gene calls are TRBV28 and TRBJ2-7; D remains ambiguous. V was trimmed by 3 bases and J by 0 bases, leaving 9 bases between them. Germline CDR1 and CDR2: MDHEN and SYDVKM. This CDR3 contains 14 residues.

Only a few counts were recorded for this clone. The rearrangement links TRBV7-6 to TRBJ2-2; D is ambiguous. Germline lookup yields CDR1 SGHVS and CDR2 FNYEAQ. Trimming pared 8 bases from V and 7 bases from J, leaving 5 bases between. The CDR3 is 10 residues long. In DNA form, the CDR3 reads TGTGCCAGCGGGGACGGGGAGCTGTTTTTT. It translates to CASGDGELFF. The full variable domain, its missing parts supplied by reference TRBV7-6 and TRBJ2-2, is GAGVSQSPRYKVTKRGQDVALRCDPISGHVSLYWYRQALGQGPEFLTYFNYEAQQDKSGLPNDRFSAERPEGSISTLTIQRTEQRDSAMYRCASGDGELFFGEGSRLTVL.

The chain joins TRBV5-8 to TRBJ1-3; D gene unclear. V shed 3 bases and J shed 0 bases, with 4 bases lying between them. Germline V gene sequence: CDR1 SGHTS, CDR2 YDEGEE. This CDR3 is built from 13 residues. The CDR3 DNA follows: TGTGCCAGCAGCTCCTTCTCTGGAAACACCATATATTTT. Protein: CASSSFSGNTIYF.

This chain connects TRBV19 to TRBJ2-2; D not certain. The V gene lost 3 bases and the J gene lost 1 base, with 0 bases spanning the gap. There are 12 residues in the CDR3. Looked up from germline, CDR1 is LNHDA and CDR2 is SQIVND (reference sequence). The CDR3 loop is CASSMNTGELFF. The CDR3 bases are TGTGCCAGTAGTATGAACACCGGGGAGCTGTTTTTT.

This chain joins TRBV27 and TRBJ2-1; D gene uncertain. V lost 2 bases to trimming and J lost 4 bases, with 9 bases between them. The CDR3 has 14 residues. Germline V gene data show CDR1 as MNHEY and CDR2 as SMNVEV (reference sequence). CDR3 protein: CASSLGGRYNEQFF. CDR3 coding DNA: TGTGCCAGCAGTTTAGGTGGCAGATACAATGAGCAGTTCTTC.

The rearrangement joins TRBV28 to TRBJ2-7, with 9 positions matching TRBD1. Germline lookup yields CDR1 MDHEN and CDR2 SYDVKM. The CDR3 is 14 residues long. The J segment lost 6 bases and the V segment lost 5 bases, leaving 8 bases of the junction unmatched. The CDR3 spells CASSRDRVPPEQYF. The CDR3 DNA sequence: TGTGCCAGCAGTCGGGACAGGGTTCCCCCCGAGCAGTACTTC. Complete variable domain (other parts from reference TRBV28 and TRBJ2-7): DVKVTQSSRYLVKRTGEKVFLECVQDMDHENMFWYRQDPGLGLRLIYFSYDVKMKEKGDIPEGYSVSREKKERFSLILESASTNQTSMYLCASSRDRVPPEQYFGPGTRLTVT.

The J gene is TRBJ2-7, the V gene TRBV7-9; tentatively, D is TRBD1 (6 bases). The CDR3 covers 10 residues. Germline V lookup: CDR1 SEHNR, CDR2 FQNEAQ (reference sequence). V was clipped by 6 bases and J by 7 bases, with 7 bases between them. The CDR3: CASRGTEQYF. For the CDR3, the DNA is TGTGCCAGCAGGGGGACAGAGCAGTACTTC.

V usage is TRBV9 and J usage is TRBJ1-1; D is uncertain. Germline V CDR1 and CDR2: SGDLS, YYNGEE. The CDR3 has 14 amino acids. V lost 3 bases to trimming and J lost 3 bases, with 12 bases between them. For the CDR3, the DNA is TGTGCCAGCAGCGCTCTCCCTGGGCACACTGAAGCTTTCTTT. Amino acids: CASSALPGHTEAFF.

CDR3 sequence: CASSSTRPGVYNEQFF. The CDR3 DNA is TGTGCCAGCAGCTCCACTAGACCGGGCGTCTACAATGAGCAGTTCTTC. The genes are TRBV7-9 and TRBJ2-1; D might be TRBD2 (5 bases). CDR1 and CDR2 from the germline V gene are SEHNR and FQNEAQ (reference sequence). Trimming shortened V by 4 bases and J by 3 bases, and 16 bases separated the two germline ends. The CDR3 spans 16 residues.

The chain joins TRBV3-1 (or the pseudogene TRBV3-2) to TRBJ1-1, with D possibly being TRBD1 (5 bases). The V end lost 4 bases, the J end lost 4 bases, and 16 bases lay between the germline ends. The germline CDR1 and CDR2 sequences are LGHDT and YNNKEL (reference sequence). This CDR3 has 15 amino acids. This chain's CDR3 is CASSLPGGGTTEAFF. In nucleotides, the CDR3 is TGTGCCAGCAGCCTGCCGGGGGGAGGGACCACTGAAGCTTTCTTT.

The chain carries TRBV28 and TRBJ1-6; D remains unclear. This CDR3 has 16 residues. Germline CDR1 MDHEN, CDR2 SYDVKM. Trimming pared 1 base from V and 7 bases from J, leaving 14 bases between. CDR3 amino acids: CASSLLAGDRNSPLHF. As DNA, the CDR3 is TGTGCCAGCAGTTTATTAGCCGGGGATCGAAATTCACCCCTCCACTTT.

The gene calls are TRBV11-1 and TRBJ2-1; 7 positions match TRBD1. The V and J ends lost 1 base and 7 bases, in that order; junction bases with no gene match: 7. The CDR3 contains 15 residues. Germline CDR1 SGHAT, CDR2 FQDESV (reference sequence). Written as DNA, the CDR3 is TGTGCCAGCAGCTTAGTACAGGGGATAGGGAATGAGCAGTTCTTC. This translates into CASSLVQGIGNEQFF.

This chain connects TRBV7-9 to TRBJ2-7; D remains unclear. Germline CDR1 SEHNR, CDR2 FQNEAQ (reference sequence). This CDR3 spans 13 amino acids. Between the trimmed V and J ends, which lost 5 bases and 4 bases, there was a span of 12 bases. CDR3 in amino acids: CASSLPGGYEQYF. CDR3 sequence (DNA): TGTGCCAGCAGCCTCCCCGGCGGATACGAGCAGTACTTC.

The rearrangement uses TRBV5-6 and TRBJ1-6; tentative D call: TRBD1 (6 bases). Trimming took 2 bases from V and 7 from J, leaving 16 bases between them. This CDR3 contains 16 residues. Germline V gene sequence: CDR1 SGHDT, CDR2 YYEEEE. CDR3 nucleotides: TGTGCCAGCAGCTTATCAGGGGCTCTAAGGAATTCACCCCTCCACTTT. Translation gives CASSLSGALRNSPLHF.

The rearrangement links TRBV4-1 to TRBJ1-6, with D possibly TRBD1 on 5 matching bases. The CDR3 consists of 15 residues. The germline CDR1 and CDR2 sequences are MGHRA and YSYEKL. Trimming removed 4 bases from V and 5 bases from J, with 12 bases in between. The CDR3 coding sequence is TGCGCCAGCAGCCCCAGGGCGTTCGATAATTCACCCCTCCACTTT. It encodes CASSPRAFDNSPLHF.